The clone carrying this T cell receptor beta chain was picked up a small number of times. As yet, its antigen is unknown. This entry comes from a study of human T cells and chemical hapten exposure. The time point: pre-sensitization, week 0. The treatment denotes: therapeutic diphenylcyclopropenone sensitization with weekly scalp DPC. Donors, patients with alopecia ranging from 18 to 70 years old and judged suitable for DPC, provided samples. Study-wide findings and caveats: PT1 expanded TCR numbers rose with patch test score.

TCRdb processed the RACE reads anew with MiXCR; each CDR3 protein has one entry. The sample yields 200,000 to 300,000 distinct CDR3 sequences, 7.5% to 10% seen once. Germline CDR1 and CDR2: KGHSH and LQKENI. Between the trimmed V and J ends, which lost 1 base and 1 base, there was a span of 10 bases. This CDR3 is built from 15 residues. The specimen was whole blood, collected in connection with sensitization to the hapten diphenylcyclopropenone (DPC). The TCR was taken from a woman in her forties with alopecia areata. Some clones in this sample may be carry-over from other donors' samples. The chain joins TRBV18 to TRBJ2-5; no definite D call. The CDR3 bases are TGTGCCAGCTCACCACGTCGGCAGCTCCAAGAGACCCAGTACTTC. Translated, it gives CASSPRRQLQETQYF.